These 6 T cell receptor beta chains were all obtained from the same sample, sequenced in a study of cytomegalovirus exposure and HLA in healthy donors. PCR employed 60 Vbeta and 13 Jbeta primers. Sequenced by immunoSEQ multiplex PCR; TCRdb stores in-frame clones only, minus some. The sample holds about 130,000 clones, 72% seen once. The specimen was PBMCs. The receptors here all came from a man aged 30 to 45 in good health and CMV-seronegative.

Written as DNA, the CDR3 is TGTGCCAGCAGTGAAACTAGTAGAGGATACGAGCAGTACTTC. Translated: CASSETSRGYEQYF. The chain recombines TRBV6-1 with TRBJ2-5; D may be TRBD2 (5 bases). With the DNA end fitting TRBJ2-7 better, the J assignment may be wrong. CDR3 length equals 14 residues. The germline V gene encodes CDR1 MNHNS and CDR2 SASEGT.

V and J are TRBV7-9 and TRBJ1-1; no clear D gene. The germline CDR1 and CDR2 sequences are SEHNR and FQNEAQ (reference sequence). The V end lost 5 bases, the J end lost 1 base, and 14 bases lay between the germline ends. This CDR3 has 15 amino acids. The CDR3 nucleotides are TGTGCCAGCAGCAACTACCTCTGGCAGAACACTGAAGCTTTCTTT. Translating it yields CASSNYLWQNTEAFF.

This clone has more than one count but fewer than ten. V and J are TRBV4-1 and TRBJ2-2, with D perhaps matching TRBD1 (5 bases). The ends were cut back, 3 bases at V and 3 bases at J, with 17 bases in the middle. The V gene's germline CDR1 is MGHRA and CDR2 YSYEKL. CDR3 size: 17 residues. CDR3 sequence (DNA): TGCGCCAGCAGCCACCCGGACATCAGCACTTACACCGGGGAGCTGTTTTTT. It codes for CASSHPDISTYTGELFF.

This clone showed up just a few times. J is TRBJ2-7 and V is TRBV28, with 10 bases lining up with TRBD1. Per germline, CDR1 MDHEN and CDR2 SYDVKM. Losses at the gene ends were 7 bases for V and 3 bases for J; bases not matched to a gene: 9. The CDR3 extends over 15 amino acids. The chain's CDR3 is CASIPSDRGLYEQYF. Here the CDR3 DNA reads TGTGCCAGCATCCCCTCCGACAGGGGGCTCTACGAGCAGTACTTC.

This clone showed up just once. The chain combines TRBV28 with TRBJ2-5; 14 bases are shared with TRBD2. The J call is uncertain, as TRBJ2-7 better fits the DNA end. The CDR3 consists of 18 residues. The germline V gene has CDR1 MDHEN and CDR2 SYDVKM. CDR3 region: CASSYPQRLAGGTYEQYF. CDR3 DNA sequence: TGTGCCAGCAGCTACCCACAGAGACTAGCGGGGGGGACCTACGAGCAGTACTTC.

V usage is TRBV5-1 and J usage is TRBJ2-3; no clear D gene. The V end was cut by 0 bases, the J end by 2 bases, with 13 bases between. Looked up from germline, CDR1 is SGHRS and CDR2 is YFSETQ. CDR3 length: 16 residues. This CDR3 is CASSLALVQITDTQYF. The DNA for the CDR3 is TGCGCCAGCAGCTTGGCCTTGGTACAGATCACAGATACGCAGTATTTT.